This entry lists 2 T cell receptor beta chains sequenced from one sample in a study of shared clonotypes between healthy human individuals (TCRdb year 2020). CD8 naive samples were obtained by positive selection for CCR7 among CD45RO-negative cells, yielding a CD45RA+CCR7+ population from which TemRA cells were excluded. The library relied on the immunoSEQ multiplex PCR assay. TCRdb took over this immuneACCESS table, retaining in-frame rearrangements with V and J assigned. Such tables are incomplete; in checked studies, under half of the missing clones stem from an unresolved V gene, and the remainder is unexplained. The sample table lists around 2.1 million clones, about 93% of them with a count of one. About 1.8% of the sample is in the top ten clones. The sample comprised naive CD8+ T cells from PBMCs. The sample's cell subset or site label is to be understood as: CD45RA+CCR7+. Every receptor here comes from a man between 18 and 29 years old in good health. Some clones in this sample may be carry-over from other donors' samples.

The chain uses TRBV28 and TRBJ1-1, with D perhaps TRBD1 (5 bases). Between the trimmed V and J ends, which lost 6 bases and 4 bases, there was a span of 24 bases. This CDR3 region has 17 residues. The V gene's germline CDR1 is MDHEN and CDR2 SYDVKM. DNA of the CDR3: TGTGCCAGCAGGCACAGCCGAATGGTAGGCGGGGGCACTGAAGCTTTCTTT. Translated, it gives CASRHSRMVGGGTEAFF.

The V and J genes are TRBV7-9 and TRBJ2-1; D gene ambiguous. Looked up from germline, CDR1 is SEHNR and CDR2 is FQNEAQ (reference sequence). Trimming shortened V by 6 bases and J by 2 bases, and 17 bases separated the two germline ends. This CDR3 spans 16 amino acids. CDR3 sequence: CASSRQSANPYNEQFF. The DNA for the CDR3 is TGTGCCAGCAGTCGTCAATCGGCGAATCCCTACAATGAGCAGTTCTTC. Filled out from reference TRBV7-9 and TRBJ2-1, the complete variable domain reads DTGVSQNPRHKITKRGQNVTFRCDPISEHNRLYWYRQTLGQGPEFLTYFQNEAQLEKSRLLSDRFSAERPKGSFSTLEIQRTEQGDSAMYLCASSRQSANPYNEQFFGPGTRLTVL.